This T cell receptor (beta chain) was captured in a study of post-analysis software for immune sequencing data. In its sample, this clonotype was seen a few times. Its matching antigen is unknown. Study-wide results and caveats: Comparison with controls showed significantly lower normalized Chao1 diversity in multiple sclerosis patients. Clustering by F measure revealed strong co-clustering among samples prepared together in one batch. There were five TRBV segments more frequent in patients than controls, and TRBV5-6, TRBV5-1 and TRBV20-1 were among them.

Prepared TCR beta cDNA libraries contained unique molecular identifiers. A single record per CDR3 protein comes from TCRdb applying MiXCR to the PCR reads. The profile shows hundreds of thousands of distinct CDR3 sequences, about 32% of them singletons. J lost 9 bases, V lost 1 base, and 12 bases had no gene match. The CDR3 covers 16 residues. Germline V CDR1 and CDR2: DFQATT, SNEGSKA (reference sequence). Sequencing was performed on blood. This TCR was recovered from a girl aged 10 to 17 with multiple sclerosis. The chain carries TRBV20-1 and TRBJ2-1; the match to TRBD2 covers 10 bases. For the CDR3, the DNA is TGCAGTGCTAGAGCCCCAGCGGGGGGGCCTAGGGGTGAGCAGTTCTTC. Amino acids: CSARAPAGGPRGEQFF.